The 18 T cell receptor beta chains below come from one sample, sequenced in a study of cytomegalovirus exposure and HLA in healthy donors. The PCR contained 60 Vbeta and 13 Jbeta primers. Assay used: immunoSEQ multiplex PCR; TCRdb lists only in-frame clones, some missing. The sample yields around 81,000 clones, over 55% seen once. Sequenced sample: PBMCs. The receptors were gathered from a man aged 25 to 40 in good health and CMV-seropositive.

The chain combines TRBV12-5 with TRBJ2-1; 11 bases map to TRBD2. V dropped 1 base and J dropped 5; count of bases not matched to a gene: 4. The CDR3 runs 16 residues. Germline CDR1 and CDR2: LGHNT and FRNRAP. The CDR3 reads CASGLGRLAGNNEQFF. The DNA for the CDR3 is TGTGCTAGTGGTTTGGGCCGACTAGCGGGGAACAATGAGCAGTTCTTC.

In its sample, this clone was seen a few times. This chain connects TRBV7-8 to TRBJ2-7, with 10 bases fitting TRBD2. The V and J ends lost 1 base and 4 bases, in that order; junction bases with no gene match: 7. The CDR3 spans 16 residues. Germline V gene lookup returns CDR1 SGHVS and CDR2 FQNEAQ. The CDR3 DNA reads as TGTGCCAGCAGCTTAGACGAGCGGGAGGGCCGGTACGAGCAGTACTTC. Protein: CASSLDEREGRYEQYF.

The rearrangement links TRBV4-1 to TRBJ1-3; 10 bases are shared with TRBD1. The germline V gene encodes CDR1 MGHRA and CDR2 YSYEKL. J gave up 2 bases and V 4 bases, and 2 bases lay outside the gene matches. This CDR3 is 15 amino acids long. CDR3 in DNA: TGCGCCAGCAGCCTCGGACAGGGGGCTGGAAACACCATATATTTT. Protein product: CASSLGQGAGNTIYF.

This clone was picked up one time. This rearrangement joins TRBV7-2 to TRBJ2-3, with a tentative D call TRBD2 (6 bases). Between the trimmed V and J ends, which lost 7 bases and 0 bases, there was a span of 14 bases. Germline V CDR1 and CDR2: SGHTA, FQGNSA. This CDR3 spans 15 amino acids. The CDR3 DNA reads TGTGCCAGCAAGCCGTGGGGGGTCAGCACAGATACGCAGTATTTT. Translation gives CASKPWGVSTDTQYF.

About this clone itself: This may be a read error, as it is one base from a much larger clone. The same CDR3 is also encoded by other DNA sequences in this sample. The rearrangement links TRBV7-2 to TRBJ2-6; TRBD2 agrees at 8 bases. The CDR3 contains 18 residues. CDR1 is SGHTA and CDR2 is FQGNSA in the germline V gene. CDR3 region: CASSPTVAGSSGANVLTF. The CDR3 nucleotides are TGTGCCAGCAGCCCAACCGTAGCGGGGAGCTCTGGGGCCAACGTTCTGACTTTC.

This rearrangement joins TRBV18 to TRBJ2-7; D is perhaps TRBD2 (7 bases). Trimming cost V 4 bases and J 3 bases, with 19 bases left between them. The CDR3 totals 16 residues. Per germline, CDR1 KGHSH and CDR2 LQKENI. The CDR3 reads CASSLLPGGIDYEQYF. In DNA, the CDR3 is TGTGCCAGCTCACTCCTCCCGGGGGGCATAGACTACGAGCAGTACTTC. The full variable domain, its missing parts supplied by reference TRBV18 and TRBJ2-7, is NAGVMQNPRHLVRRRGQEARLRCSPMKGHSHVYWYRQLPEEGLKFMVYLQKENIIDESGMPKERFSAEFPKEGPSILRIQQVVRGDSAAYFCASSLLPGGIDYEQYFGPGTRLTVT.

V is TRBV5-4 and J is TRBJ2-7; 13 bases map to TRBD2. With 2 bases clipped from V and 2 bases from J, the junction kept 4 bases outside the gene matches. In germline, CDR1 is SGHNT, CDR2 YYREEE (reference sequence). This CDR3 is 16 amino acids long. This CDR3 is CASSFITSGRAYEQYF. The DNA for the CDR3 is TGTGCCAGCAGCTTCATAACTAGCGGGAGGGCCTACGAGCAGTACTTC.

This rearrangement joins TRBV2 to TRBJ1-4; possibly TRBD1 for D (6 bases). The V end lost 6 bases, the J end lost 3 bases, and 14 bases lay between the germline ends. The CDR3 covers 15 residues. CDR1 and CDR2 (germline): SNHLY, FYNNEI. DNA for the CDR3: TGTGCCAGCAGAGTCTCCGGACAGTCTAATGAAAAACTGTTTTTT. Translating it yields CASRVSGQSNEKLFF.

This clone showed up just a few times. The rearrangement joins TRBV29-1 to TRBJ2-7, with D tentatively TRBD2 (6 bases). The CDR3 consists of 13 residues. Trimming took 1 base from V and 5 from J, leaving 12 bases between them. From germline, CDR1 is SQVTM and CDR2 ANQGSEA. CDR3 sequence reads: CSVEGGVLNEQYF. CDR3 in DNA: TGCAGCGTTGAAGGCGGGGTTCTGAACGAGCAGTACTTC.

The chain has TRBV7-3 and TRBJ2-2; 7 positions agree with TRBD1. This CDR3 region has 13 residues. The V segment lost 2 bases and the J segment 6 bases; nucleotides outside the gene matches: 0. Germline assignment: CDR1 SGHTA and CDR2 FQGTGA. The CDR3 bases are TGTGCCAGCAGCTTACAGGGGGCCGGGGAGCTGTTTTTT. It encodes CASSLQGAGELFF.

The rearrangement links TRBV13 to TRBJ2-3, with 10 bases matching TRBD1. The germline V gene has CDR1 PRHDT and CDR2 FYEKMQ (reference sequence). This CDR3 contains 16 residues. Trimming at V came to 2 bases and at J to 4 bases, leaving 6 bases not matched to a gene. CDR3 residues: CASSLLLGQGADTQYF. In DNA, the CDR3 is TGTGCCAGCAGCTTACTCCTCGGACAGGGGGCAGATACGCAGTATTTT.

This clone appeared a few times. The V and J genes are TRBV29-1 and TRBJ2-7; 15 nucleotides match TRBD2. This CDR3 has 15 amino acids. Germline V gene data show CDR1 as SQVTM and CDR2 as ANQGSEA. J lost 5 bases, V lost 3 bases, and 5 bases had no gene match. In DNA form, the CDR3 reads TGCAGCGTTGAGGGACTAGCGGGGGGTTGGAACGAGCAGTACTTC. Protein product: CSVEGLAGGWNEQYF.

This clone showed up just a few times. This chain connects TRBV11-3 to TRBJ2-1; D gene ambiguous. This CDR3 region has 14 residues. Germline V CDR1 and CDR2: SGHNT, YENEEA. With 8 bases removed from V and 0 bases from J, the gap between germline ends came to 11 bases. CDR3 sequence: CASAAASSYNEQFF. The CDR3 DNA is TGTGCCAGCGCGGCGGCCTCCTCCTACAATGAGCAGTTCTTC.

This chain's CDR3 is CASSSDRGGTEAFF. The CDR3 coding sequence is TGTGCCAGCAGCAGCGACAGAGGTGGGACTGAAGCTTTCTTT. J is TRBJ1-1 and V is TRBV7-3, with a weak D call TRBD1 (5 bases). Per the germline V gene, CDR1 is SGHTA and CDR2 is FQGTGA. V was clipped by 5 bases and J by 5 bases, with 15 bases between them. The CDR3 is made up of 14 amino acids.

This clone was detected a few times. The chain links TRBV10-3 to TRBJ2-7; 9 positions match TRBD1. Losses at the gene ends were 4 bases for V and 5 bases for J; bases not matched to a gene: 9. From germline, CDR1 is ENHRY and CDR2 SYGVKD. CDR3 length: 15 amino acids. In DNA, the CDR3 is TGTGCCATCAGTGGAAGTTTGGGGACAGGGAACGAGCAGTACTTC. It yields the protein CAISGSLGTGNEQYF.

This chain joins TRBV7-7 and TRBJ2-1, with 7 positions matching TRBD1. Germline V gene sequence: CDR1 SSHAT, CDR2 FNYEAQ (reference sequence). This CDR3 comprises 13 residues. Trimming took 5 bases from V and 10 from J; bases not matched to a gene: 8. The CDR3 region is CASSADRAHEQFF. The CDR3 coding sequence is TGTGCCAGCAGCGCCGACAGGGCTCACGAGCAGTTCTTC.

In the case of this clone: At the DNA level, this CDR3 is encoded by other sequences in the same sample as well. V is TRBV25-1 and J is TRBJ2-3, with D possibly TRBD2 on 5 matching bases. CDR1 is MGHDK, CDR2 SYGVNS, per germline. The CDR3 is 13 amino acids. Trimming cost V 5 bases and J 3 bases, with 9 bases left between them. Here the CDR3 reads CASSSRGTDTQYF. In DNA form, the CDR3 reads TGTGCCAGCAGTTCTCGGGGAACAGATACGCAGTATTTT.

This clone was detected a few times. The genes are TRBV10-2 and TRBJ2-3; 7 positions agree with TRBD2. Germline V CDR1 and CDR2: WSHSY, SAAADI. This CDR3 spans 12 amino acids. V was clipped by 8 bases and J by 2 bases; unmatched bases: 1. The CDR3 loop reads CASREVTDTQYF. DNA for the CDR3: TGCGCCAGCCGGGAGGTCACAGATACGCAGTATTTT.